The rows below give T cell receptor beta chains drawn from one sample of a study of OX40 agonist ivuxolimab in advanced cancers. This table comes from immunoSEQ multiplex PCR, and its TCRdb copy is limited to in-frame clones, with some not included. The sample records fewer than 80,000 clones, about 88% being singletons. Sequencing was performed on CD4+ or CD8+ T cells sorted from blood, taken in a trial of the OX40 agonist ivuxolimab. These receptors originate from an adult with an advanced solid tumor such as melanoma, head and neck, liver or kidney cancer. CDR3s include the opening cysteine and the closing phenylalanine or tryptophan. D genes are given only for firm matches. Only some rows state a clone size, as once, few, many or a class for expanded clones.

D gene,clone size,J gene,V gene,CDR3 DNA,CDR3 protein
NA,NA,TRBJ1-2,TRBV2,TGTGCCAGCAGTGGAACAGGGATTTCAGGCTACACCTTC,CASSGTGISGYTF
NA,NA,TRBJ1-1,TRBV28,TGTGCCAGCGTGCGGCGGACTGAAGCTTTCTTT,CASVRRTEAFF
NA,NA,TRBJ2-3,TRBV19,TGTGCCAGTAGCAAGGGCAGGACCTTAAGCACAGATACGCAGTATTTT,CASSKGRTLSTDTQYF
TRBD2,NA,TRBJ2-5,TRBV10-1,TGCGCCAGCAGTGAAAGCCTAGCGGGAGCAGAGACCCAGTACTTC,CASSESLAGAETQYF
TRBD2,NA,TRBJ2-1,TRBV2,TGTGCCAGCAGTGAATCTGGGACTAGCGCAGGGGATGAGCAGTTCTTC,CASSESGTSAGDEQFF
NA,NA,TRBJ1-2,TRBV9,TGTGCCAGCAGTTCGGGGACGTTATATGGCTACACCTTC,CASSSGTLYGYTF
NA,NA,TRBJ2-5,TRBV9,TGTGCCAGCAGCGCTCCTTCTGCCGCGACCCAGTACTTC,CASSAPSAATQYF
NA,NA,TRBJ2-2,TRBV30,TGTGCCTGGAGCAAATTACCAGGGGCAAACACCGGGGAGCTGTTTTTT,CAWSKLPGANTGELFF
TRBD1,few,TRBJ2-7,TRBV6-1,TGTGCCAGCAGTGAACCAAGACAGGGAGCCTACGAGCAGTACTTC,CASSEPRQGAYEQYF
NA,once,TRBJ1-1,TRBV20-1,TGCAGTGCTATCATCCGCCGGGGAGCTTTCTTT,CSAIIRRGAFF
NA,NA,TRBJ1-5,TRBV28,TGTGCCACACAGGGCGGGTATGGCAATCAGCCCCAGCATTTT,CATQGGYGNQPQHF
NA,NA,TRBJ1-2,TRBV5-1,TGCGCCAGCAGCTTAAGTCACTATGGCTACACCTTC,CASSLSHYGYTF
NA,NA,TRBJ1-1,TRBV6-6,TGTGCCAGCAGTAGATTTACTGAAGCTTTCTTT,CASSRFTEAFF
TRBD1,NA,TRBJ2-1,TRBV11-1,TGTGCCAGCAGCTTAGTTTGGACAGGGTCCTACAATGAGCAGTTCTTC,CASSLVWTGSYNEQFF
TRBD2,NA,TRBJ2-7,TRBV6-6,TGTGCCAGCAGATCTCTAGCGGAACCTTGGCAGTACTTC,CASRSLAEPWQYF
NA,NA,TRBJ2-5,TRBV6-1,TGTGCCAGTGGTCAGGGGCAGAGCCAAGAGACCCAGTACTTC,CASGQGQSQETQYF
NA,NA,TRBJ1-2,TRBV11-2,TGTGCCAGCAGCCCTAAATGGTTGGCGCATGGCTACACCTTC,CASSPKWLAHGYTF
NA,NA,TRBJ2-5,TRBV18,TGTGCCAGCTCACCAAGCAGGGAGGAGACCCAGTACTTC,CASSPSREETQYF
NA,NA,TRBJ2-5,TRBV7-2,TGTGCCAGCAGCCCTCGGCCCCAACTCCCCCAGTACTTC,CASSPRPQLPQYF
NA,once,TRBJ1-1,TRBV7-9,TGTGCCAGCAGGGACCGGGACTCCGGGGAAGCTTTCTTT,CASRDRDSGEAFF
NA,NA,TRBJ2-7,TRBV7-9,TGTGCCAGCATCCTAGACCAGAGCTCCTACGAGCAGTACTTC,CASILDQSSYEQYF
TRBD1,NA,TRBJ2-2,TRBV27,TGTGCCACCCGAGGGACAGCGAACACCGGGGAGCTGTTTTTT,CATRGTANTGELFF
NA,NA,TRBJ1-1,TRBV7-9,TGTGCCAGCAGCTTAGGGCAGGCCGCTGAAGCTTTCTTT,CASSLGQAAEAFF
NA,NA,TRBJ1-2,TRBV9,TGTGCCAGCAGCGTAGATAACAGGGCGTCCTATGGCTACACCTTC,CASSVDNRASYGYTF
TRBD2,NA,TRBJ2-3,TRBV7-9,TGTGCCAGCAGACTAGCGGGGGATACAGATACGCAGTATTTT,CASRLAGDTDTQYF
NA,NA,TRBJ1-2,TRBV2,TGTGCCAGCAGTGAATCTTCTCCTTTAATTGGCTACACCTTC,CASSESSPLIGYTF
NA,NA,TRBJ2-1,TRBV7-9,TGTGCCAGCAGCTCCTTTTCGAGGGACAATGAGCAGTTCTTC,CASSSFSRDNEQFF
NA,few,TRBJ1-1,TRBV7-6,TGTGCCAGCAGCTCGGACATAAACACTGAAGCTTTCTTT,CASSSDINTEAFF
NA,once,TRBJ2-2,TRBV27,TGTGCCAGCAGCCGTCGGCGGGACAGCGTTTCCGGGGAGCTGTTTTTT,CASSRRRDSVSGELFF
TRBD2,NA,TRBJ2-3,TRBV27,TGTGCCAGCAGTATTAGCGGGAGGAGCACAGATACGCAGTATTTT,CASSISGRSTDTQYF
NA,NA,TRBJ1-2,TRBV30,TGTGCCTGGAGTTCCTCGGACGGACCCTATGGCTACACCTTC,CAWSSSDGPYGYTF
NA,once,TRBJ2-1,TRBV9,TGTGCCAGCAGCGTAGCGGGAATGTACAATGAGCAGTTCTTC,CASSVAGMYNEQFF
TRBD1,NA,TRBJ1-2,TRBV7-9,TGTGCCAGCAGCCCCGTCCAGGGGGGGATGGACTATGGCTACACCTTC,CASSPVQGGMDYGYTF
NA,NA,TRBJ1-2,TRBV11-2,TGTGCCAGCAGCTTAGTTCGTAAAAGGGGGGCCGATGGCTACACCTTC,CASSLVRKRGADGYTF
NA,NA,TRBJ2-5,TRBV5-4,TGTGCCAGCAGCTTGGTTCGGTGGGGGGCCGACCAAGAGACCCAGTACTTC,CASSLVRWGADQETQYF
NA,NA,TRBJ2-1,TRBV28,TGTGCCAGCAGCTGGGACAAGTCCAATGAGCAGTTCTTC,CASSWDKSNEQFF
NA,few,TRBJ2-3,TRBV4-1,TGCGCCAGCAGCCAAGACAGGGATCTAATGGATACGCAGTATTTT,CASSQDRDLMDTQYF
NA,NA,TRBJ2-3,TRBV29-1,TGCAGCGTTGAGCTTCATACAGATACGCAGTATTTT,CSVELHTDTQYF
NA,NA,TRBJ1-1,TRBV28,TGTGCCAGCAGTTTTGGGCAGCTTCCCACTGAAGCTTTCTTT,CASSFGQLPTEAFF
NA,NA,TRBJ2-3,TRBV7-2,TGTGCCAGCAGCAAAGGGGGGCGGACCACAGATACGCAGTATTTT,CASSKGGRTTDTQYF
NA,NA,TRBJ2-5,TRBV2,TGTGCCAGCAGTGATCGCGCCGAGACCCAGTACTTC,CASSDRAETQYF
NA,NA,TRBJ1-1,TRBV14,TGTGCCAGCAGCCAGGAACAGGGAGGTTACACTGAAGCTTTCTTT,CASSQEQGGYTEAFF
NA,NA,TRBJ2-1,TRBV18,TGTGCCAGCTCACCAAGGGGATCCTACAATGAGCAGTTCTTC,CASSPRGSYNEQFF
TRBD1,NA,TRBJ2-7,TRBV19,TGTGCCAGTAGTAGACAGGGAAGCTCCTACGAGCAGTACTTC,CASSRQGSSYEQYF
NA,NA,TRBJ2-7,TRBV21-1,TGTGCCAGCAGTCACGGGGGAGGGGGCGTTTACGAGCAGTACTTC,CASSHGGGGVYEQYF
NA,NA,TRBJ2-7,TRBV28,TGTGCCAGCAGTTTATTAGGGGGGCGGGCAGTCTACGAGCAGTACTTC,CASSLLGGRAVYEQYF
NA,NA,TRBJ2-3,TRBV18,TGTGCCAGCTCACTAGCGGAAAGAGCAGATACGCAGTATTTT,CASSLAERADTQYF
NA,NA,TRBJ2-4,TRBV28,TGTGCCAGCACAGGCATCAAAAACATTCAGTACTTC,CASTGIKNIQYF
TRBD2,NA,TRBJ2-7,TRBV5-1,TGCGCCAGCAGCTCAGGACTAGCGGATGCCTACGAGCAGTACTTC,CASSSGLADAYEQYF
NA,NA,TRBJ1-1,TRBV5-4,TGTGCCAGCAGCTCAAACGACGGCAGGGAAGCTTTCTTT,CASSSNDGREAFF